One and the same sample provided the 27 T cell receptor beta chains below, sequenced in a study of blood T cell repertoires in COVID-19. Sequenced by immunoSEQ multiplex PCR; TCRdb stores in-frame clones only, minus some. The data show more than 10,000 clones, with about three quarters seen just once and approximately 40% held by the top ten. Specimen: peripheral blood. The receptor set was obtained from a woman older than 75 with acute or convalescent COVID-19.

This clone was recorded once. The chain uses TRBV28 and TRBJ2-7; tentatively, D is TRBD1 (6 bases). V was pared by 4 bases and J by 2 bases, with 12 bases between. CDR1 and CDR2 (germline): MDHEN, SYDVKM. The CDR3 covers 14 residues. The DNA for the CDR3 is TGTGCCAGCAGTTCCCAACAGGGACCCTACGAGCAGTACTTC. The encoded protein is CASSSQQGPYEQYF.

This clone occurred a few times. V and J are TRBV19 and TRBJ2-7, with 12 nucleotides matching TRBD1. CDR1 and CDR2 from the germline V gene are LNHDA and SQIVND (reference sequence). The CDR3 spans 16 residues. V was clipped by 4 bases and J by 5 bases; unmatched bases: 9. In nucleotides, the CDR3 is TGTGCCAGTAGTACCTCCGGGACAGGGGGCAGGGACGAGCAGTACTTC. Its translation: CASSTSGTGGRDEQYF.

The chain combines TRBV29-1 with TRBJ2-3, with 7 positions matching TRBD2. The V gene's germline CDR1 is SQVTM and CDR2 ANQGSEA. This CDR3 has 16 residues. V trimming: 3 bases; J trimming: 3 bases; junction bases outside the gene matches: 12. CDR3 in DNA: TGCAGCGTTGACGGGGGGTTAGGCCAGGGTACAGATACGCAGTATTTT. It yields the protein CSVDGGLGQGTDTQYF.

V and J are TRBV7-2 and TRBJ2-7; 7 bases match TRBD1. J gave up 2 bases and V 5 bases, and 9 bases lay outside the gene matches. This CDR3 spans 15 amino acids. Germline V CDR1 and CDR2: SGHTA, FQGNSA. The CDR3 DNA is TGTGCCAGCAGCCCCTGGGCAGGGGGAACCTACGAGCAGTACTTC. Translated: CASSPWAGGTYEQYF.

The chain is built from TRBV27 and TRBJ1-4; no reliable D call. Germline-derived CDR1 and CDR2 are MNHEY and SMNVEV (reference sequence). The V gene lost 3 bases and the J gene lost 7 bases, with 12 bases spanning the gap. CDR3 length: 14 residues. CDR3 nucleotides: TGTGCCAGCAGTTTGGTCCCACGAGGTGAAAAACTGTTTTTT. Protein: CASSLVPRGEKLFF.

This chain links TRBV6-5 with TRBJ2-2; D is perhaps TRBD2 (6 bases). CDR1 is MNHEY, CDR2 SVGAGI, per germline. This CDR3 has 16 amino acids. Trimming removed 3 bases from V and 4 bases from J, with 15 bases in between. This chain's CDR3 is CASSYGRGRFTGELFF. In nucleotides, the CDR3 is TGTGCCAGCAGTTATGGGCGGGGAAGATTCACCGGGGAGCTGTTTTTT.

V usage is TRBV5-1 and J usage is TRBJ1-3; no reliable D call. Germline-derived CDR1 and CDR2 are SGHRS and YFSETQ. Trimming left V 4 bases short and J 6 bases short, with 14 bases between. CDR3 length: 14 residues. For the CDR3, the DNA is TGCGCCAGCAGCGATACGGGAGCGCTAAACACCATATATTTT. This translates into CASSDTGALNTIYF. The full variable domain, its missing parts supplied by reference TRBV5-1 and TRBJ1-3, is KAGVTQTPRYLIKTRGQQVTLSCSPISGHRSVSWYQQTPGQGLQFLFEYFSETQRNKGNFPGRFSGRQFSNSRSEMNVSTLELGDSALYLCASSDTGALNTIYFGEGSWLTVV.

This clone has just a few counts. This chain links TRBV28 with TRBJ2-7; D perhaps matches TRBD1 (6 bases). CDR1 and CDR2 (germline): MDHEN, SYDVKM. Trimming removed 4 bases at V and 2 bases at J, with 24 bases between. CDR3 length: 18 amino acids. CDR3 in DNA: TGTGCCAGCAGTTCTCTCCCGGGCAGGGGCCTGAAGACCTACGAGCAGTACTTC. Protein: CASSSLPGRGLKTYEQYF.

This clone has just one count. The CDR3 is CASRMNAVAGQPQHF. The CDR3 DNA reads TGTGCCAGCAGGATGAATGCGGTCGCGGGTCAGCCCCAGCATTTT. This sequence joins TRBV2 and TRBJ1-5; D ambiguous. V lost 6 bases and J 6 bases, leaving 18 bases between the germline ends. Germline V CDR1 and CDR2: SNHLY, FYNNEI. CDR3 length: 15 amino acids.

The V gene is TRBV4-3, the J gene TRBJ1-3; unclear D gene. Germline V gene data show CDR1 as LGHNA and CDR2 as YSLEER. V was clipped by 1 base and J by 0 bases, with 13 bases between them. The CDR3 is 17 residues long. CDR3 coding DNA: TGCGCCAGCAGCCAAGGGGGAGGACGGAGCTCTGGAAACACCATATATTTT. It encodes CASSQGGGRSSGNTIYF.

The rearrangement uses TRBV28 and TRBJ2-5; 10 bases line up with TRBD2. The J segment lost 4 bases and the V segment lost 5 bases, leaving 10 bases of the junction unmatched. The CDR3 sequence is 16 residues long. The V gene's germline CDR1 is MDHEN and CDR2 SYDVKM. The DNA for the CDR3 is TGTGCCAGCAGTCCCGAACTTCTAGCGGGGGTAGAGACCCAGTACTTC. Amino acids: CASSPELLAGVETQYF.

This clone occurred once. V and J are TRBV11-2 and TRBJ2-5, with D tentatively TRBD1 (6 bases). V gave up 4 bases and J gave up 7 bases, with 28 bases separating them. The CDR3 covers 18 residues. Germline V lookup: CDR1 SGHAT, CDR2 FQNNGV. CDR3 in amino acids: CASSSIIGPRTDLATQYF. The CDR3 bases are TGTGCCAGCAGCTCTATTATTGGACCCCGGACAGATCTCGCGACCCAGTACTTC.

The rearrangement uses TRBV30 and TRBJ1-2, with 8 bases that match TRBD1. In germline, CDR1 is GTSNPN, CDR2 SVGIG (reference sequence). The CDR3 contains 12 residues. Trimming cost V 1 base and J 6 bases; bases outside gene matches: 1. The CDR3 region is CAWSATGDGYTF. The CDR3 nucleotides read TGTGCCTGGAGTGCGACAGGGGATGGCTACACCTTC. The variable domain in full, completed from reference TRBV30 and TRBJ1-2, reads SQTIHQWPATLVQPVGSPLSLECTVEGTSNPNLYWYRQAAGRGLQLLFYSVGIGQISSEVPQNLSASRPQDRQFILSSKKLLLSDSGFYLCAWSATGDGYTFGSGTRLTVV.

This clone appeared a few times. CDR3 residues: CASSLDPGLAGVGDTQYF. CDR3 DNA sequence: TGTGCCAGCAGCTTAGATCCTGGACTAGCGGGGGTTGGGGATACGCAGTATTTT. The chain has TRBV11-2 and TRBJ2-3, with 13 bases fitting TRBD2. Per the germline V gene, CDR1 is SGHAT and CDR2 is FQNNGV. CDR3 size: 18 residues. V dropped 0 bases and J dropped 6; count of bases not matched to a gene: 9.

Only one count was recorded for this clone. The V gene is TRBV15, the J gene TRBJ2-3; 12 bases match TRBD1. Germline-derived CDR1 and CDR2 are LNHNV and YYDKDF (reference sequence). The CDR3 runs 16 residues. The trim removed 4 bases at V and 7 bases at J, leaving 9 bases unmatched. Written as DNA, the CDR3 is TGTGCCACCAGCATGACGGGACAGGGGGCGATGAATACGCAGTATTTT. Its translation is CATSMTGQGAMNTQYF.

This chain uses TRBV7-9 with TRBJ1-2; no reliable D call. This CDR3 is built from 13 residues. From germline, CDR1 is SEHNR and CDR2 FQNEAQ (reference sequence). V gave up 2 bases and J gave up 4 bases, with 8 bases separating them. The DNA of the CDR3 is TGTGCCAGCAGCTTACCGGGAGGCTATGGCTACACCTTC. This sequence encodes CASSLPGGYGYTF.

This sequence joins TRBV10-1 and TRBJ2-5; TRBD2 matches at 8 bases. This CDR3 spans 15 amino acids. Germline V gene lookup returns CDR1 WNHNN and CDR2 SYGVQD (reference sequence). V lost 3 bases and J lost 5; bases outside the gene matches: 8. DNA for the CDR3: TGCGCCAGCAGTGACGTCCGGGGGGGCCGGGAGACCCAGTACTTC. Its translation is CASSDVRGGRETQYF.

This clone was seen a few times. This sequence joins TRBV28 and TRBJ1-2; D is perhaps TRBD1 (5 bases). This CDR3 region has 12 residues. Per the germline V gene, CDR1 is MDHEN and CDR2 is SYDVKM. The V end lost 3 bases, the J end lost 8 bases, and 10 bases lay between the germline ends. For the CDR3, the DNA is TGTGCCAGCAGTTTTAGGGGTGAAGGCTACACCTTC. Translated: CASSFRGEGYTF.

The chain couples TRBV18 to TRBJ2-5; D remains ambiguous. CDR3 length: 15 amino acids. With 2 bases removed from V and 2 bases from J, the gap between germline ends came to 12 bases. Germline V lookup: CDR1 KGHSH, CDR2 LQKENI. CDR3 in amino acids: CASSPRQRQQETQYF. Written as DNA, the CDR3 is TGTGCCAGCTCACCAAGGCAGAGACAACAAGAGACCCAGTACTTC.

The chain carries TRBV3-1 (or the pseudogene TRBV3-2) and TRBJ1-1; tentative D call: TRBD1 (5 bases). The V and J ends lost 5 bases and 7 bases respectively, with 11 bases between them. The length of the CDR3 is 12 residues. Germline values: CDR1 LGHDT, CDR2 YNNKEL (reference sequence). CDR3 nucleotides: TGTGCCAGCAGCGGGAGGGGTGTTGAAGCTTTCTTT. This gives the protein CASSGRGVEAFF.

This clone occurred once. V is TRBV5-1 and J is TRBJ1-2, with D perhaps TRBD1 (5 bases). The CDR3 extends over 14 amino acids. The ends were cut back, 0 bases at V and 4 bases at J, with 10 bases in the middle. Germline V CDR1 and CDR2: SGHRS, YFSETQ. This CDR3 is CASSLADQGYGYTF. CDR3 DNA sequence: TGCGCCAGCAGCTTGGCCGATCAGGGCTATGGCTACACCTTC.

J is TRBJ1-4 and V is TRBV4-2, with 9 bases lining up with TRBD1. The CDR3 sequence is 16 residues long. Trimming at V came to 1 base and at J to 4 bases, leaving 4 bases not matched to a gene. Germline CDR1 reads LGHNA; CDR2 reads YNFKEQ. This CDR3 is CASSQAGQGNNEKLFF. In DNA form, the CDR3 reads TGTGCCAGCAGCCAAGCAGGACAGGGGAATAATGAAAAACTGTTTTTT.

V and J are TRBV12-3 or TRBV12-4 and TRBJ2-3; D is unclear. The CDR3 extends over 13 amino acids. Trimming took off 5 bases at V and 4 bases at J, with 10 bases between the two ends. The DNA of the CDR3 is TGTGCCAGCAGTCCCGACTGGTCAGATACGCAGTATTTT. As protein: CASSPDWSDTQYF.

A single count supports this clone. The V gene is TRBV5-1, the J gene TRBJ2-4; 9 bases line up with TRBD2. Germline CDR1 reads SGHRS; CDR2 reads YFSETQ. Germline trimming cut 4 bases from V and 5 bases from J; bases unmatched to any gene: 10. CDR3 length equals 16 residues. CDR3 in DNA: TGCGCCAGCAGCGTAGGACTAGCGCCCTCAGAAAACATTCAGTACTTC. Its protein product is CASSVGLAPSENIQYF. Full variable domain (rest looked up from reference TRBV5-1 and TRBJ2-4): KAGVTQTPRYLIKTRGQQVTLSCSPISGHRSVSWYQQTPGQGLQFLFEYFSETQRNKGNFPGRFSGRQFSNSRSEMNVSTLELGDSALYLCASSVGLAPSENIQYFGAGTRLSVL.

This chain joins TRBV6-6 and TRBJ2-7, with 14 positions matching TRBD2. Trimming took 6 bases from V and 1 from J; bases not matched to a gene: 5. The CDR3 contains 16 residues. Germline V gives CDR1 MNHNY, CDR2 SVGAGI (reference sequence). The CDR3 region is CASRGTSGGSSYEQYF. CDR3 coding DNA: TGTGCCAGCAGGGGGACTAGCGGGGGTTCTTCCTACGAGCAGTACTTC.

The CDR3 protein is CSARQDNGYTF. DNA of the CDR3: TGCAGTGCTAGACAGGATAATGGCTACACCTTC. V gene TRBV20-1 combines with J gene TRBJ1-2; no definite D call. Per germline, CDR1 DFQATT and CDR2 SNEGSKA (reference sequence). The CDR3 covers 11 residues. V dropped 2 bases and J dropped 6 bases, with 7 bases sitting between them.

V gene TRBV2 combines with J gene TRBJ1-4; weak D call: TRBD1 (5 bases). This CDR3 contains 14 residues. Trimming removed 5 bases from V and 2 bases from J, with 9 bases in between. Germline V gene data show CDR1 as SNHLY and CDR2 as FYNNEI. CDR3 region: CASSSRVTNEKLFF. Here the CDR3 DNA reads TGTGCCAGCAGTTCCAGGGTGACTAATGAAAAACTGTTTTTT.